This T cell receptor beta chain emerged from a study of blood T cell repertoires in COVID-19. Overall study context: Samples of COVID-19 (acute and convalescent) were obtained from the United States, Italy and Spain. T cells, B-cell-depleted T cells, or PBMCs supplied cDNA or gDNA.

Original data processing: Estimates of nucleated cell counts were drawn from the amplification of reference gene primers. Only in-frame clones appear in the TCRdb table, and some are missing; sequencing was by immunoSEQ multiplex PCR. V and J calls and clone size come straight from that table; D and trimming were deduced from the DNA. The sample lists over 55,000 clones, around 80% occurring once. This CDR3 region has 15 residues. V lost 7 bases, J lost 5 bases, and 19 bases lay in between. The chain is built from TRBV23-1 and TRBJ2-3; possible D gene TRBD2, 5 bases. TRBV23-1 has ORF status, its function being uncertain. The sample taken for sequencing was peripheral blood. The sequence derives from an elderly woman with acute or convalescent COVID-19. CDR3 region: CASTSSWRVLDTQYF. CDR3 DNA sequence: TGCGCCAGCACCTCTAGTTGGCGGGTATTAGATACGCAGTATTTT.